Sequencing of this T cell receptor (beta chain) was carried out in a study of read filtering for tumor transcriptome and immune sequencing. This CDR3 contains 15 residues. The V end was cut by 0 bases, the J end by 4 bases, with 11 bases between. Germline V gene sequence: CDR1 SGHRS, CDR2 YFSETQ. The library was built from about 400 ng RNA with molecular barcoded adaptors for alpha/delta and beta/gamma chains. Each CDR3 protein is one row after TCRdb ran MiXCR on the reads. The sample shows more than 55,000 distinct CDR3 sequences, less than 20% of them seen only once. The sample holds many counts of this clonotype.

This rearrangement joins TRBV5-1 to TRBJ1-5, with a weak D call TRBD1 (6 bases). The sequence was obtained from a donor aged 40 or older with multiple myeloma. The sequenced sample consisted of a population of CD138-negative cells sorted from bone marrow. The CDR3 spells CASSLDGGGNQPQHF. The CDR3, as DNA: TGCGCCAGCAGCTTGGACGGAGGGGGAAATCAGCCCCAGCATTTT.